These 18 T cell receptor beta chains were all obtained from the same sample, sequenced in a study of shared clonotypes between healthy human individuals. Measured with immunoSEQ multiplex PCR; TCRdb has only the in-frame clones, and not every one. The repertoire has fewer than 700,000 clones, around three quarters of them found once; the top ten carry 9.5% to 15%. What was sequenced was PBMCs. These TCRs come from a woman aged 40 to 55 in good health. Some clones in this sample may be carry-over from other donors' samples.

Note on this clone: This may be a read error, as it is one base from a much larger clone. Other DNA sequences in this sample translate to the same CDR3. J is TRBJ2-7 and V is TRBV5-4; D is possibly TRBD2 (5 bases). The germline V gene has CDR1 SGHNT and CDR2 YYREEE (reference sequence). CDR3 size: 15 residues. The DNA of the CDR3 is TGTGCAAGCAGCAGAGGGAGCAGTTACTCCTACGAGCAGTACTTC. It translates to CASSRGSSYSYEQYF.

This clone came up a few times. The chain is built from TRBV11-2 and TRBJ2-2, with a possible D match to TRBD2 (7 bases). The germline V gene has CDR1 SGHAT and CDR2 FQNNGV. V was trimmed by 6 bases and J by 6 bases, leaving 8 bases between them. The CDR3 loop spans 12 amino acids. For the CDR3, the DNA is TGTGCCAGCAGAGGGGGGGCCGGGGAGCTGTTTTTT. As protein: CASRGGAGELFF.

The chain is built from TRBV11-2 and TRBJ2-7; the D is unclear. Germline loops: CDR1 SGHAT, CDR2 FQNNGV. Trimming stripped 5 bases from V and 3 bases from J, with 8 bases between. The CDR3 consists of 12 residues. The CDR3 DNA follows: TGTGCCAGCAGCCGTGACCGCTACGAGCAGTACTTC. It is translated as CASSRDRYEQYF.

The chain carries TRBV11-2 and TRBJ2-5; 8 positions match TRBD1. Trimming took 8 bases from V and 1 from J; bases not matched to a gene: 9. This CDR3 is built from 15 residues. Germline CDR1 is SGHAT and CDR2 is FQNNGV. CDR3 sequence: CASSPGGQAQETQYF. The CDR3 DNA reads TGTGCCAGCTCCCCCGGGGGACAGGCCCAAGAGACCCAGTACTTC.

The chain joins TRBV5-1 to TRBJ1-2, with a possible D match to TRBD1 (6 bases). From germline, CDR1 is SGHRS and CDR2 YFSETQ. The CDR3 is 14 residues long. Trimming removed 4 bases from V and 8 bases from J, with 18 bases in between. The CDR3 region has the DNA TGCGCCAGCAGCACCAACAGGGCCCTCTGGGGCTACACCTTC. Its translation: CASSTNRALWGYTF.

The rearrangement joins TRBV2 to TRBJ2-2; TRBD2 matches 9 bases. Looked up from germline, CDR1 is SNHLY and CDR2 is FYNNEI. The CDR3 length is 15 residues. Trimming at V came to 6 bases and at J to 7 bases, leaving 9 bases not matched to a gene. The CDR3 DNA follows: TGTGCCAGCAGCCAACTAGGGACTAGCAGCGGGGAGCTGTTTTTT. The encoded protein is CASSQLGTSSGELFF.

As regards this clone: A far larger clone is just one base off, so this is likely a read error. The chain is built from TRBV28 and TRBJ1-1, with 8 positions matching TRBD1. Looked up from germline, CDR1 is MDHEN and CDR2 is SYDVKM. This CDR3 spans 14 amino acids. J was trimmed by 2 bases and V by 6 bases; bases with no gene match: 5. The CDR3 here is CASRVGQANTEAFF. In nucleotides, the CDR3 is TGTGCCAGCAGGGTGGGACAGGCCAACACTGAAGCTTTCTTT.

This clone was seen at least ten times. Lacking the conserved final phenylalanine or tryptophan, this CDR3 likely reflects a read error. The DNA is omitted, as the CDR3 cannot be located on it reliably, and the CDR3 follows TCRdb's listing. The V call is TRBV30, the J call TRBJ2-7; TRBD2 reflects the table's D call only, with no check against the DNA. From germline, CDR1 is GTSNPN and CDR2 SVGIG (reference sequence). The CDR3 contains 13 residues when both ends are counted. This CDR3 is CAWTTGRDNGLRI.

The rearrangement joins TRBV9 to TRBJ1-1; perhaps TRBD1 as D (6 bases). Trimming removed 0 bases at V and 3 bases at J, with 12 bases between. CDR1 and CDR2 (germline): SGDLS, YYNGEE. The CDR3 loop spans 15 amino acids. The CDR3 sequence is CASSVGRGADTEAFF. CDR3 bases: TGTGCCAGCAGCGTAGGGCGGGGGGCGGACACTGAAGCTTTCTTT.

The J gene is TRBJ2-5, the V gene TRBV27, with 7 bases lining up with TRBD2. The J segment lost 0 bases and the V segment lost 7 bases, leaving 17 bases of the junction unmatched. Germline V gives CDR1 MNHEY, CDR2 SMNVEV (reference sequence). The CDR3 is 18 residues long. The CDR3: CASTPGGIPEGHQETQYF. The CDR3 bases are TGTGCCAGCACCCCGGGAGGTATACCCGAAGGGCACCAAGAGACCCAGTACTTC.

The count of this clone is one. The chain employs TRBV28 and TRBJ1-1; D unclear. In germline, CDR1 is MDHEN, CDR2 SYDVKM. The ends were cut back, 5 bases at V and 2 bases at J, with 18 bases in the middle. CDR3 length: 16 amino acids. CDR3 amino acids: CASSLSGPGGNTEAFF. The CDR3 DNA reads TGTGCCAGCAGTCTTTCTGGACCCGGCGGAAACACTGAAGCTTTCTTT.

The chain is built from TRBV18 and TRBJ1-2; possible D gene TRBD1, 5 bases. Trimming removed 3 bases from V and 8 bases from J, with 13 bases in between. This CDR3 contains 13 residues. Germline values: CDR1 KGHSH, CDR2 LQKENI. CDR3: CASSPLEGRGYTF. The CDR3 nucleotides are TGTGCCAGCTCACCTCTGGAGGGGCGCGGCTACACCTTC.

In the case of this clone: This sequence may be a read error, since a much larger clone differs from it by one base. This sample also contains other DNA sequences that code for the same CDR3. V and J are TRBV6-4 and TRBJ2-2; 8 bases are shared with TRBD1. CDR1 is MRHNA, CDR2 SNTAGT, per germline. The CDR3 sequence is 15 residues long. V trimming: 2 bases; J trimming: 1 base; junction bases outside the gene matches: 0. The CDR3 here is CASSDGQGNTGELFF. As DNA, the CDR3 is TGTGCCAGCAGTGACGGACAGGGGAACACCGGGGAGCTGTTTTTT.

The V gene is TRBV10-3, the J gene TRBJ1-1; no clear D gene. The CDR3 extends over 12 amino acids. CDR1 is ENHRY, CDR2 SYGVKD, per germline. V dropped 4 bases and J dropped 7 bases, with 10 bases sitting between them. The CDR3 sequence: CAISGSAGEAFF. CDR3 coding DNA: TGTGCCATCAGTGGCTCTGCGGGTGAAGCTTTCTTT.

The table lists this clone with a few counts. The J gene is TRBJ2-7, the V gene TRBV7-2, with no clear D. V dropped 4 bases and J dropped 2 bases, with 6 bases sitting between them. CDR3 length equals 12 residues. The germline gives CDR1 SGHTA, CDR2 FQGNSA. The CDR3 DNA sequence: TGTGCCAGCAGCTCCCTCCCCTACGAGCAGTACTTC. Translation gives CASSSLPYEQYF.

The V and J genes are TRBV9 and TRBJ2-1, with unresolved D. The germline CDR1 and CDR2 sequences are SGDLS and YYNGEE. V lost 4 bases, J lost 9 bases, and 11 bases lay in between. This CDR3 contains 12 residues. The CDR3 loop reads CASSSGVSEQFF. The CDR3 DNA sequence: TGTGCCAGCAGCTCTGGGGTCAGTGAGCAGTTCTTC.

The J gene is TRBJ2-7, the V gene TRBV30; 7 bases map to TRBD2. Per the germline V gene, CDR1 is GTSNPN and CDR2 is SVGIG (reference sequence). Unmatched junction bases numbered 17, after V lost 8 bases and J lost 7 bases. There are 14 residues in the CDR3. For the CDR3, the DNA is TGTGCCCAGACGGTGCGGGAGTCGCCGGGGGAGCAGTACTTC. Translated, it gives CAQTVRESPGEQYF.

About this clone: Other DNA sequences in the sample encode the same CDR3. This CDR3 is CASSPRGGANTGELFF. In nucleotides, the CDR3 is TGTGCCAGCTCACCAAGGGGCGGGGCAAACACCGGGGAGCTGTTTTTT. This chain links TRBV18 with TRBJ2-2, with D possibly being TRBD2 (6 bases). V gave up 2 bases and J gave up 2 bases, with 12 bases separating them. This CDR3 comprises 16 residues. CDR1 is KGHSH, CDR2 LQKENI, per germline.